The 9 T cell receptor beta chains listed next were all sequenced from one sample in a study of blood T cell repertoires in COVID-19. The method was immunoSEQ multiplex PCR; TCRdb's version includes in-frame clones alone and lacks a portion of them. This sample yields 140,000 or so clones, of which 82% are seen a single time; roughly 3.9% belongs to the top ten. Sequencing was performed on peripheral blood. The receptors come from a woman aged 80 or over with acute or convalescent COVID-19.

J is TRBJ1-5 and V is TRBV5-8; 7 positions match TRBD1. The CDR3 extends over 15 amino acids. The V segment lost 0 bases and the J segment 5 bases; nucleotides outside the gene matches: 5. Looked up from germline, CDR1 is SGHTS and CDR2 is YDEGEE. The CDR3 region is CASSLAWTGDQPQHF. The CDR3 DNA sequence: TGTGCCAGCAGCTTGGCTTGGACAGGTGATCAGCCCCAGCATTTT.

The gene calls are TRBV10-3 and TRBJ2-3, with TRBD1 matching 7 bases. The CDR3 covers 16 residues. After removal of 3 bases from V and 7 bases from J, the junction contained 13 bases not matched to a gene. Germline V gene lookup returns CDR1 ENHRY and CDR2 SYGVKD. The CDR3 is CAISEQTGPLQNTQYF. CDR3 sequence (DNA): TGTGCCATCAGTGAACAGACAGGGCCTCTCCAAAATACGCAGTATTTT.

The chain combines TRBV19 with TRBJ1-6, with D unresolved. The germline V and J ends were trimmed by 6 bases and 10 bases, with 19 bases remaining between them. CDR1 and CDR2 (germline): LNHDA, SQIVND (reference sequence). CDR3 length equals 15 residues. Written as DNA, the CDR3 is TGTGCCAGTAGCCGGACTAGGGAACTTGGGTCACCCCTCCACTTT. Amino acid sequence: CASSRTRELGSPLHF.

The chain links TRBV3-1 (or the pseudogene TRBV3-2) to TRBJ2-7, with D possibly matching TRBD2 (6 bases). V gave up 4 bases and J gave up 6 bases, with 13 bases separating them. The CDR3 is 13 amino acids. The germline CDR1 and CDR2 sequences are LGHDT and YNNKEL (reference sequence). CDR3 nucleotide sequence: TGTGCCAGCAGCCCAACACGGAGGGGCGAGCAGTACTTC. Encoded protein: CASSPTRRGEQYF.

The genes are TRBV19 and TRBJ1-2; 11 nucleotides match TRBD1. This CDR3 is 15 amino acids long. The junction had 6 bases not matched to a gene; V was cut back by 6 bases and J by 3 bases. The germline CDR1 and CDR2 sequences are LNHDA and SQIVND (reference sequence). The CDR3 nucleotides read TGTGCCAGTAGACAGGACAGGGGGCTCGACTATGGCTACACCTTC. This sequence encodes CASRQDRGLDYGYTF.

The chain combines TRBV18 with TRBJ2-7; TRBD1 is a possible D gene (6 bases). The CDR3 is 12 amino acids. Germline V gives CDR1 KGHSH, CDR2 LQKENI. V was shortened by 3 bases and J by 9 bases, with 12 bases between the two germline ends. The CDR3 sequence: CASSPREGGQYF. CDR3 nucleotides: TGTGCCAGCTCACCTCGGGAAGGGGGGCAGTACTTC.

The chain employs TRBV7-9 and TRBJ2-5; TRBD1 agrees at 7 bases. This CDR3 contains 13 residues. The germline CDR1 and CDR2 sequences are SEHNR and FQNEAQ (reference sequence). Unmatched junction bases numbered 2, after V lost 5 bases and J lost 2 bases. The CDR3 DNA sequence: TGTGCCAGCAGCCGGGGACAGCAAGAGACCCAGTACTTC. Residues: CASSRGQQETQYF.

The chain combines TRBV15 with TRBJ1-4; tentatively, D is TRBD1 (5 bases). The V end was cut by 1 base, the J end by 7 bases, with 13 bases between. CDR1 is LNHNV and CDR2 is YYDKDF in the germline V gene (reference sequence). The CDR3 has 15 residues. CDR3 in DNA: TGTGCCACCAGCAGAGTGGCAGGGAGGAGTGAAAAACTGTTTTTT. It translates to CATSRVAGRSEKLFF.

For the CDR3, the DNA is TGCAGCGTTGAAGATCTCTATTTCTCCGATGGCTACACCTTC. It codes for CSVEDLYFSDGYTF. The rearrangement links TRBV29-1 to TRBJ1-2; D ambiguous. Between the trimmed V and J ends, which lost 0 bases and 6 bases, there was a span of 14 bases. Germline-derived CDR1 and CDR2 are SQVTM and ANQGSEA. The CDR3 covers 14 residues. The whole variable domain, remainder taken from reference TRBV29-1 and TRBJ1-2, is SAVISQKPSRDICQRGTSLTIQCQVDSQVTMMFWYRQQPGQSLTLIATANQGSEATYESGFVIDKFPISRPNLTFSTLTVSNMSPEDSSIYLCSVEDLYFSDGYTFGSGTRLTVV.